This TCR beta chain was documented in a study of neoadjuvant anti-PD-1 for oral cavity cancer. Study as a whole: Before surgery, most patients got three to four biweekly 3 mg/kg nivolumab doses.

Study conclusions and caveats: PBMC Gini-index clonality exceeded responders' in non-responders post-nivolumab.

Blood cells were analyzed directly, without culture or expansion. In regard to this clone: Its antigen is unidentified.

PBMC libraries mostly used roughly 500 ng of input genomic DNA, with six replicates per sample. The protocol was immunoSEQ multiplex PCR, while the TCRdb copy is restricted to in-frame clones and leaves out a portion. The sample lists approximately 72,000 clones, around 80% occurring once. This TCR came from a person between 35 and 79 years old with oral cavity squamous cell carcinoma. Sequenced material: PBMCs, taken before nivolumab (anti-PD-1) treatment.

CDR3 sequence: CASSVDWSYEQYF. CDR3 sequence (DNA): TGTGCCAGCAGTGTAGACTGGTCCTACGAGCAGTACTTC. The rearrangement uses TRBV28 and TRBJ2-7; D uncertain. Trimming removed 5 bases at V and 1 base at J, with 9 bases between. Germline loops: CDR1 MDHEN, CDR2 SYDVKM. The CDR3 sequence is 13 residues long.